This T cell receptor (beta chain) was sequenced in a study of cytomegalovirus exposure and HLA in healthy donors. Remarks on this clone: The antigen is unknown.

The ends were cut back, 7 bases at V and 2 bases at J, with 14 bases in the middle. The CDR3 runs to 14 residues. CDR1 MNHNS and CDR2 SASEGT come from the germline V gene. Amplification used 60 Vbeta primers and 13 Jbeta primers. This table comes from immunoSEQ multiplex PCR, and its TCRdb copy is limited to in-frame clones, with some not included. The sample yields about 220,000 clones, over 80% seen once. Findings and limits, study-wide: A later analysis associated 15,000 or so TCR beta sequences with HLA alleles at a 0.05 false discovery rate. Rare TCR sequences predominated, though certain public TCRs were found in many donors.

The chain recombines TRBV6-1 with TRBJ1-1, with D perhaps matching TRBD1 (6 bases). This clonotype was sampled from a boy younger than 10 in good health and CMV-seronegative. The sample was PBMCs. CDR3 in DNA: TGTGCCAGCAACCCTACGGGGGGCAACACTGAAGCTTTCTTT. Translation: CASNPTGGNTEAFF.